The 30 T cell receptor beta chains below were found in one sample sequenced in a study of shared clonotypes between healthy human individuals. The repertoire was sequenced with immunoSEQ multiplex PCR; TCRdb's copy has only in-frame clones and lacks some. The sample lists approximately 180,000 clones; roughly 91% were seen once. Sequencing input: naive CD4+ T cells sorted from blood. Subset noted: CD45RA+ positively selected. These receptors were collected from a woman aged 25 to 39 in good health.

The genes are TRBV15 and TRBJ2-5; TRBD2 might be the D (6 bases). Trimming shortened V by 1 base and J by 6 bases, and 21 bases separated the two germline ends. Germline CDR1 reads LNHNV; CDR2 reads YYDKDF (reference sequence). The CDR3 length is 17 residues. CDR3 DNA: TGTGCCACCAGCAGAGTGGGGTCCGGGACTGAAGGGAAGACCCAGTACTTC. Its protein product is CATSRVGSGTEGKTQYF.

The CDR3 loop reads CASSLARPTDTQYF. The CDR3 region has the DNA TGTGCCAGTAGTTTGGCCCGTCCCACAGATACGCAGTATTTT. This chain connects TRBV19 to TRBJ2-3; no firm D call. Germline CDR1 is LNHDA and CDR2 is SQIVND (reference sequence). The CDR3 length is 14 residues. V was trimmed by 5 bases and J by 2 bases, leaving 11 bases between them.

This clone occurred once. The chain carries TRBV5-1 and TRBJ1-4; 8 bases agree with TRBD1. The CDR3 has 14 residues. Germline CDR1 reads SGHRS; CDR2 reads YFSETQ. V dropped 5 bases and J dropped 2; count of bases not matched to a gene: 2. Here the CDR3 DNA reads TGCGCCAGCAGTTCAGGGGGCACTAATGAAAAACTGTTTTTT. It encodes CASSSGGTNEKLFF.

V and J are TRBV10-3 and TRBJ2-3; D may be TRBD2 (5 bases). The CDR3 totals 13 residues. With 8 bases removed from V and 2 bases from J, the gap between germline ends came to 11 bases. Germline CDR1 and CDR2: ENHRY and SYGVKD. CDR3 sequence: CAIRRTDTDTQYF. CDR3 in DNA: TGTGCCATCCGGAGGACGGACACAGATACGCAGTATTTT.

The CDR3, as DNA: TGCGCCAGCAGTCAATCGTGGGCTGGGCGGGGGAACGACTACGAGCAGTACTTC. Protein sequence: CASSQSWAGRGNDYEQYF. The chain links TRBV23-1 to TRBJ2-5; 7 bases fit TRBD2. The DNA end is more similar to TRBJ2-7, so the J call may be wrong. TRBV23-1 is an ORF, and what it does is uncertain. The CDR3 loop spans 18 amino acids.

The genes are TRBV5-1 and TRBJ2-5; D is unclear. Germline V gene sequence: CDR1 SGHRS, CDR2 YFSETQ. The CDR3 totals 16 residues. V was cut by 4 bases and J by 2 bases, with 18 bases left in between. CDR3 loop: CASSPVLDWRQETQYF. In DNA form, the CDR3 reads TGCGCCAGCAGCCCGGTCCTCGATTGGAGACAAGAGACCCAGTACTTC. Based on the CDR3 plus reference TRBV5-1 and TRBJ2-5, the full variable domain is KAGVTQTPRYLIKTRGQQVTLSCSPISGHRSVSWYQQTPGQGLQFLFEYFSETQRNKGNFPGRFSGRQFSNSRSEMNVSTLELGDSALYLCASSPVLDWRQETQYFGPGTRLLVL.

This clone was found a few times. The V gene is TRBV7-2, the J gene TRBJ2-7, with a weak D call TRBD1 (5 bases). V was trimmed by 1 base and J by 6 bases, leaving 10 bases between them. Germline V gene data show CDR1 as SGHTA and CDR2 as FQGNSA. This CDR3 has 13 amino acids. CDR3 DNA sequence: TGTGCCAGCAGCTTAGAGGGGAATGCCGAGCAGTACTTC. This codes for CASSLEGNAEQYF.

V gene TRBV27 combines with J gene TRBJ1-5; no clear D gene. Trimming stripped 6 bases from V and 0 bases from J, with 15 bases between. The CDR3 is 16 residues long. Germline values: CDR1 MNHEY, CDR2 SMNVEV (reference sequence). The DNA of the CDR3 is TGTGCCAGCAGCTCAACCAGGCTTCCTAGCAATCAGCCCCAGCATTTT. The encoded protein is CASSSTRLPSNQPQHF.

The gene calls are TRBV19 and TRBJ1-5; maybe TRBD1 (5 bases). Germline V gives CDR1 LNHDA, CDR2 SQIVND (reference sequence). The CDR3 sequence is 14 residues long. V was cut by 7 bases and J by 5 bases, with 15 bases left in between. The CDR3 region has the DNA TGTGCCAGTACATCGGGCAGGGCGGATCAGCCCCAGCATTTT. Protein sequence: CASTSGRADQPQHF.

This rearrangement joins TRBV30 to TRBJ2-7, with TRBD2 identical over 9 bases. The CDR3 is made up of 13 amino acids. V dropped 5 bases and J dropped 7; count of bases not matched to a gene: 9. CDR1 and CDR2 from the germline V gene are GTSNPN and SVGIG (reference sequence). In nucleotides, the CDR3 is TGTGCCTGGGGAACGGGACTAGCAACGGAGCAGTACTTC. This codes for CAWGTGLATEQYF.

In DNA, the CDR3 is TGCGCCAGCAGCCGGGGGAGCTCTGGGGCCAACGTCCTGACTTTC. This translates into CASSRGSSGANVLTF. V and J are TRBV10-2 and TRBJ2-6; possibly TRBD2 for D (6 bases). Germline V gives CDR1 WSHSY, CDR2 SAAADI. V was shortened by 6 bases and J by 0 bases, with 9 bases between the two germline ends. The CDR3 runs 15 residues.

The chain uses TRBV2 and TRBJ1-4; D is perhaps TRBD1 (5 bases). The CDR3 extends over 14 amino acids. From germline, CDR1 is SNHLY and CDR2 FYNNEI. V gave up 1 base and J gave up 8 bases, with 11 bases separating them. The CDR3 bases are TGTGCCAGCAGTGAAGACAGGTGGTCGGAAAAACTGTTTTTT. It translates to CASSEDRWSEKLFF.

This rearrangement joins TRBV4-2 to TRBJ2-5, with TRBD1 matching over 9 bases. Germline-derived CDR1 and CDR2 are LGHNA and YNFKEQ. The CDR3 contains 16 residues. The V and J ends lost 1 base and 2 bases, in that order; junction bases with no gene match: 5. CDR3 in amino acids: CASSQGLGQGQETQYF. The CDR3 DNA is TGTGCCAGCAGCCAAGGTCTGGGACAGGGACAAGAGACCCAGTACTTC.

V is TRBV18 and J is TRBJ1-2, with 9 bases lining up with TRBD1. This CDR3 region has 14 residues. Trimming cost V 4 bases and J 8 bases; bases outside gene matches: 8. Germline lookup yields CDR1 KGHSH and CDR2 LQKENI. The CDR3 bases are TGTGCCAGCTCACTGACCGGGACAGGGTCCGGCTACACCTTC. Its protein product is CASSLTGTGSGYTF.

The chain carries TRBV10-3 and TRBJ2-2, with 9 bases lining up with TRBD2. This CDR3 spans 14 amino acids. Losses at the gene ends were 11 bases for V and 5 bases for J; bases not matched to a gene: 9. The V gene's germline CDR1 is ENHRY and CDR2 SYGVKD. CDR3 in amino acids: CAVDNSGGTGELFF. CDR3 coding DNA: TGTGCCGTCGATAACAGCGGGGGGACCGGGGAGCTGTTTTTT.

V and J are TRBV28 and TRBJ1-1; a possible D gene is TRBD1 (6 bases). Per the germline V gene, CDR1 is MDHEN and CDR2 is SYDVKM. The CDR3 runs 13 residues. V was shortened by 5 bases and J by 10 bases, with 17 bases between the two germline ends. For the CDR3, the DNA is TGTGCCAGCAGTCTAACCTCCGGGACACTAGCTTTCTTT. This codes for CASSLTSGTLAFF. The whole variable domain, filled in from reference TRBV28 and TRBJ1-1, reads DVKVTQSSRYLVKRTGEKVFLECVQDMDHENMFWYRQDPGLGLRLIYFSYDVKMKEKGDIPEGYSVSREKKERFSLILESASTNQTSMYLCASSLTSGTLAFFGQGTRLTVV.

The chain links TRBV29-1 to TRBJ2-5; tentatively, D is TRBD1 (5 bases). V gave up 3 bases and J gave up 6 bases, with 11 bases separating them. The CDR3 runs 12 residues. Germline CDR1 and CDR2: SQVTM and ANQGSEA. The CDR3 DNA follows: TGCAGCGTTGAGGTCAGGGTTCAGACCCAGTACTTC. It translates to CSVEVRVQTQYF.

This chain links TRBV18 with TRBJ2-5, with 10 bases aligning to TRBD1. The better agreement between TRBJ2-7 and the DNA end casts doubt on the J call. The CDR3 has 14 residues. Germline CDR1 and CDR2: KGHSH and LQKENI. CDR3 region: CASSPGTGDREQYF. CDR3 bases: TGTGCCAGCTCACCGGGGACAGGGGACCGCGAGCAGTACTTC.

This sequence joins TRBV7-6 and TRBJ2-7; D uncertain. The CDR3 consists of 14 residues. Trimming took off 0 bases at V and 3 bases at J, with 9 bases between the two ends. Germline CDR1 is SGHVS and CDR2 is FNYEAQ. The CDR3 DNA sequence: TGTGCCAGCAGCTTAGCGGGCCAATACTACGAGCAGTACTTC. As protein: CASSLAGQYYEQYF.

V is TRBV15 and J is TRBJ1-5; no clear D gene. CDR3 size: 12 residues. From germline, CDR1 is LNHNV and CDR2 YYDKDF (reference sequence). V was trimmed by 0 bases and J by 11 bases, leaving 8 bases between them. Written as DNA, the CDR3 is TGTGCCACCAGCAGAGAAGTCGGGTCCCAGCATTTT. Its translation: CATSREVGSQHF.

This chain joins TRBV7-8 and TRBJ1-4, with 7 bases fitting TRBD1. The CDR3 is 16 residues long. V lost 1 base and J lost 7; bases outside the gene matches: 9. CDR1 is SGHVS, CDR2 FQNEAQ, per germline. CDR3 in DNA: TGTGCCAGCAGCTTAGGGACAGGCCATCGCGGTGAAAAACTGTTTTTT. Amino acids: CASSLGTGHRGEKLFF.

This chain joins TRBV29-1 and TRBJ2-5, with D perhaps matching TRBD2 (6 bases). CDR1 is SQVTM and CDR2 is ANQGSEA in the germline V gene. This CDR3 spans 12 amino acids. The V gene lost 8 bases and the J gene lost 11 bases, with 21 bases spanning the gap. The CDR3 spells CSYGSPSGEQYF. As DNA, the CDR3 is TGCAGCTACGGCTCCCCCTCGGGGGAGCAGTACTTC.

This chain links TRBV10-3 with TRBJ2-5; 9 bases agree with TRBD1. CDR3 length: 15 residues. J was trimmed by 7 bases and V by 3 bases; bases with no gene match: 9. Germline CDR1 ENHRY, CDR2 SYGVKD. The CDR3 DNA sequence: TGTGCCATCAGTGACCAATGGACAGGGGAAGGGACCCAGTACTTC. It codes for CAISDQWTGEGTQYF.

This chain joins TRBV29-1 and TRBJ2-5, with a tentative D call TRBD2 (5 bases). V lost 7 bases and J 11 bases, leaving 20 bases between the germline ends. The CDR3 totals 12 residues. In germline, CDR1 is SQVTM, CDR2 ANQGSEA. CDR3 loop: CSAGKPSGDQYF. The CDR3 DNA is TGCAGCGCCGGTAAGCCGTCCGGGGATCAGTACTTC.

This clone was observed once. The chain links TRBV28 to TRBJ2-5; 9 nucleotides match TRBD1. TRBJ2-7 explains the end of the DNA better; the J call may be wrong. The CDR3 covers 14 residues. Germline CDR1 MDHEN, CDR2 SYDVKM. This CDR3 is CASRGQGGNYEQYF. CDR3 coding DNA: TGTGCCAGCAGGGGACAGGGTGGGAACTACGAGCAGTACTTC.

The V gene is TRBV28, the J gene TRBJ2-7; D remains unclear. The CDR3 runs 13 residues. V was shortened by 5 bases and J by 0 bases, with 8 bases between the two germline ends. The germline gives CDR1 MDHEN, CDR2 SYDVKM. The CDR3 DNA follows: TGTGCCAGCAGTCCACACACCTCCTACGAGCAGTACTTC. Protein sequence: CASSPHTSYEQYF.

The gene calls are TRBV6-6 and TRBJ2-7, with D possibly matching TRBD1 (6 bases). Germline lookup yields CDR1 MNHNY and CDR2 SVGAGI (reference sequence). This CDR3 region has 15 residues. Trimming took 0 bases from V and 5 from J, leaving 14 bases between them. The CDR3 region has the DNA TGTGCCAGCAGTTACTCAGCAGGACAGTTCGACGAGCAGTACTTC. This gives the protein CASSYSAGQFDEQYF.

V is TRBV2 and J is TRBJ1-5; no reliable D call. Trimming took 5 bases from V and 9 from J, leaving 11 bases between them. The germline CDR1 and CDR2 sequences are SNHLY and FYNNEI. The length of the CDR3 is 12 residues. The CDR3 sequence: CASSPGTLPQHF. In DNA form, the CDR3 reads TGTGCCAGCAGTCCCGGTACGTTGCCCCAGCATTTT.

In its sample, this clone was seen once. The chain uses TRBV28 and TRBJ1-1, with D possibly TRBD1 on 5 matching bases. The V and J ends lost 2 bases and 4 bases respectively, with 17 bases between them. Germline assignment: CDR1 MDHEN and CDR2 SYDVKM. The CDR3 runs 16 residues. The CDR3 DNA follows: TGTGCCAGCAGTTTACAGAGAGGGTACGGGGCCACTGAAGCTTTCTTT. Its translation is CASSLQRGYGATEAFF.

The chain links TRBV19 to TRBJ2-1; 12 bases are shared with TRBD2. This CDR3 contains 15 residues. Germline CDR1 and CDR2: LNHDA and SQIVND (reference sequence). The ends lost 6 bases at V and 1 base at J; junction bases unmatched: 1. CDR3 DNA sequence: TGTGCCAGTAGACTAGCGGGGGGTTCCTACAATGAGCAGTTCTTC. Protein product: CASRLAGGSYNEQFF.